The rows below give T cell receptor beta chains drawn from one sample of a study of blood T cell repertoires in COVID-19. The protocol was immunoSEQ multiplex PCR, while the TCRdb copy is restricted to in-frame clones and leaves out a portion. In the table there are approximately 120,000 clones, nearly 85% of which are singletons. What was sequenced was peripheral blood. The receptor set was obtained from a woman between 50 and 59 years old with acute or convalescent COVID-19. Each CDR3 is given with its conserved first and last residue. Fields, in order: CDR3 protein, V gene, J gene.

CASSQDQDGYTF,TRBV4-2,TRBJ1-2
CASSPGTQHYGYTF,TRBV6-5,TRBJ1-2
CASTVQGGGYTF,TRBV2,TRBJ1-2
CASRTGHSTDTQYF,TRBV19,TRBJ2-3
CASTQYLNTEAFF,TRBV7-2,TRBJ1-1
CASTGRPGGQETQYF,TRBV19,TRBJ2-5
CASSPQTALNTEAFF,TRBV19,TRBJ1-1
CAISDRQGDNQPQHF,TRBV10-3,TRBJ1-5
CASSPGQGSFYGYTF,TRBV5-8,TRBJ1-2
CASSSGQGESYEQYF,TRBV5-1,TRBJ2-7
CASSLTTGVESCTF,TRBV5-1,TRBJ1-2
CASSPLSGGTGELFF,TRBV5-1,TRBJ2-2
CASSPSGGGTDTQYF,TRBV18,TRBJ2-3
CASSPPGTGRNEQYF,TRBV7-3,TRBJ2-7
CASSYYGTGINQPQHF,TRBV6-6,TRBJ1-5
CAISGQGRTEAFF,TRBV10-3,TRBJ1-1
CASTLGNGVTF,TRBV3-1/TRBV3-2,TRBJ1-2
CASSQEGLAGPKNEQFF,TRBV4-1,TRBJ2-1
CSVEGQGARGGYTF,TRBV29-1,TRBJ1-2
CAIRAGDEQYF,TRBV10-3,TRBJ2-7
CASSTGIATNEKLFF,TRBV6-5,TRBJ1-4
CASSGEGASGPNTGELFF,TRBV9,TRBJ2-2
CASSAPTRQGLGSFEAFF,TRBV6-1,TRBJ1-1
CASGLVVLRDRPLETQYF,TRBV12-5,TRBJ2-5
CASSVGSSYNEQFF,TRBV9,TRBJ2-1
CASSSQGYEQYF,TRBV18,TRBJ2-7
CASSPYGQGGEQYF,TRBV7-6,TRBJ2-7
CAISPRTGNQPQHF,TRBV10-3,TRBJ1-5
CASSRDRASGNTIYF,TRBV11-1,TRBJ1-3
CASSVRSSDVLTF,TRBV19,TRBJ2-6
CASSSDRYSPLHF,TRBV5-6,TRBJ1-6
CASRGGGTYEQYF,TRBV10-2,TRBJ2-7
CASSFGQFHEQYF,TRBV7-3,TRBJ2-7